This is a list of T cell receptor beta chains from one sample in a study of tumor-infiltrating lymphocytes in localized non-small cell lung cancer. TCRdb's copy holds only in-frame clones and misses some; the assay was immunoSEQ multiplex PCR. The sample shows approximately 12,000 clones, about four fifths of them seen only once. The sequencing sample was made of lung tumor tissue. These receptors were taken from a human donor with non-small cell lung cancer. Both conserved end residues are part of each CDR3. D genes are given only for firm matches. Not every row has a clone size; where given, it reads once, few, many or a size class.

abundance	v_gene	d_gene	j_gene	len	CDR3nt	CDR3aa
few	TRBV9	-	TRBJ2-5	14	TGTGCCAGCAGCGTATTCGAAGGGGAAGAGACCCAGTACTTC	CASSVFEGEETQYF
-	TRBV7-9	-	TRBJ1-3	17	TGTGCCAGCAGCCCCCGAGGGAGGGCCATATCTGGAAACACCATATATTTT	CASSPRGRAISGNTIYF
medium-sized	TRBV4-1	-	TRBJ2-1	15	TGCGCCAGCAGCCAAGATGGGGGTAGCTACAATGAGCAGTTCTTC	CASSQDGGSYNEQFF
-	TRBV11-2	TRBD1	TRBJ2-7	16	TGTGCCAGCAGCACCACCGGGACAGGGAGGGTTTACGAGCAGTACTTC	CASSTTGTGRVYEQYF
-	TRBV10-3	-	TRBJ2-6	16	TGTGCCATCAGTACAGACGGTGCGTCGGGGGCCAACGTCCTGACTTTC	CAISTDGASGANVLTF
-	TRBV11-2	-	TRBJ1-1	14	TGTGCCAGCAGCTTAGAGCTGGGGGCAGAGGACGCTTTCTTT	CASSLELGAEDAFF
-	TRBV5-1	TRBD2	TRBJ2-7	14	TGCGCCAGCAGCTTTGGAGCGGGGGGCTACGAGCAGTACTTC	CASSFGAGGYEQYF
-	TRBV2	-	TRBJ2-3	14	TGTGCCAGCAGCCTGCGGGGACGCACAGATACGCAGTATTTT	CASSLRGRTDTQYF
-	TRBV27	-	TRBJ2-7	14	TGTGCCAGCAGTTTAAAGGTGGTGGGCTACGAGCAGTACTTC	CASSLKVVGYEQYF
-	TRBV6-6	TRBD2	TRBJ2-7	15	TGTGCCAGCAACCCGACTAGCGGGAGGGTCTACGAGCAGTACTTC	CASNPTSGRVYEQYF
-	TRBV5-1	TRBD1	TRBJ2-7	16	TGCGCCAGCAGCCAGACCCGGACAGGGCGTGCCTACGAGCAGTACTTC	CASSQTRTGRAYEQYF
-	TRBV15	-	TRBJ1-6	14	TGTGCCACCAGCAGTGAGAGGGTGGGTTCACCCCTCCACTTT	CATSSERVGSPLHF
-	TRBV29-1	-	TRBJ2-1	9	TGCAGCGTCCAACTCGGGCAGTTCTTC	CSVQLGQFF
once	TRBV4-3	TRBD2	TRBJ2-7	18	TGCGCCAGCAGCCAGGACATACAGGCGCGGGGGGCCTCCTACGAGCAGTACTTC	CASSQDIQARGASYEQYF
once	TRBV19	TRBD2	TRBJ2-5	16	TGTGCCAGTAGTATAGGGGGCGGGAGAGGTCCAGAGACCCAGTACTTC	CASSIGGGRGPETQYF
-	TRBV5-4	TRBD1	TRBJ1-6	17	TGTGCCAGCAGCTCCCCCGGGACAGGGGGCAGGAATTCACCCCTCCACTTT	CASSSPGTGGRNSPLHF
-	TRBV4-3	TRBD2	TRBJ2-2	18	TGCGCCAGCAGCGCGTACGGGACTAGCGGGATTAGATCCGGGGAGCTGTTTTTT	CASSAYGTSGIRSGELFF